Given below is one TCR beta chain in context. This clone's antigen is unknown. No qualities accompany the bases; no much larger clone lies one base away. This specimen belongs to a study of blood T cell repertoires in COVID-19 (TCRdb year 2020). In terms of the full investigation: The collaborator samples originated in the United States, Italy and Spain and spanned the acute and convalescent phases of COVID-19. The material from the prospective study consisted of cDNA or gDNA derived from T cells, B-cell-depleted T cells, or PBMCs. Subjects who had been exposed to COVID-19, were actively infected with it, or had recovered from it provided the deeply sampled blood TCRbeta repertoires that made up the dataset. The repertoires were made available in a free public database intended to serve as a resource for research on the immune response to SARS-CoV-2. Samples came from the ongoing ImmuneRACE study (first 160 participants) plus 1,254 subjects from 6 global collaborators. Sample metadata almost always included a de-identified subject ID, COVID-19 status, age in years and sex. Where available, HLA class I and class II types were obtained from metadata supplied by the sample provider rather than from assay-based typing.

V was cut back by 6 bases and J by 3 bases, leaving a gap of 5 bases between them. CDR3 length: 12 amino acids, cysteine to phenylalanine. Left in the record is the CDR3 DNA by itself, 36 bases read in frame from the first base. CDR1 and CDR2 are drawn from the germline V gene (reference sequence): SEHNR, FQNEAQ. TCRbeta CDR3 regions were amplified from genomic DNA using the immunoSEQ Assay, a bias-controlled multiplex PCR. In the paper's pipeline: Within the assay, amplification of reference gene primers was used to estimate how many nucleated cells each sample contained. To quantify the absolute abundance of each unique TCRbeta CDR3 rearrangement, sequence reads were collapsed and filtered. For each sample, productive Simpson clonality was calculated as the square root of Simpson's diversity index across productive rearrangements. The source is immuneACCESS, and TCRdb retained only in-frame sequences with V and J called. Part of the clones is not carried over; for the studies checked, unresolved V genes explain less than half of this, and the remainder is unexplained. V, J and clone size are those of that table, while D and trimming were read from the DNA. The sample table shows around 150,000 clones, and more than 80% are seen once. The top ten clones comprise under 9.5% of the sample.

The collaborating institutions used their own protocols to collect whole blood in K2EDTA tubes. For TCRbeta analysis, collaborator samples were shipped as frozen whole blood, as isolated PBMCs, or as DNA extracted from either sample type. Overall results and qualifications from the work: The amount of clinical and demographic metadata varied by source and participant and was provided uncurated.

The chain employs TRBV7-9 and TRBJ2-2; too little of a D gene remains to name it. Sequenced input: peripheral blood. The sequence was obtained from a woman aged 80 or over in a cohort sampled during active or convalescent COVID-19. The CDR3 reads as follows: CASRQDTGELFF. The DNA sequence is as follows: TGTGCCAGCAGACAAGACACCGGGGAGCTGTTTTTT. Reference TRBV7-9 and TRBJ2-2 proteins supply the regions before and after the CDR3; the full variable domain is: DTGVSQNPRHKITKRGQNVTFRCDPISEHNRLYWYRQTLGQGPEFLTYFQNEAQLEKSRLLSDRFSAERPKGSFSTLEIQRTEQGDSAMYLCASRQDTGELFFGEGSRLTVL.